This T cell receptor (beta chain) was recorded in a study of PD-L1 blockade in urothelial cancer. For the study at large: Males with urothelial cancer arising in the bladder constituted about 85% of the roughly 30 patients. Median T cell yield per blood sample was about 150,000 cells.

The sample's time point: peripheral blood 6 weeks after treatment start. Trimming left V 0 bases short and J 7 bases short, with 7 bases between. This CDR3 is 11 amino acids long. CDR1 and CDR2 from the germline V gene are SQVTM and ANQGSEA. Clones were read by immunoSEQ multiplex PCR, and TCRdb kept only the in-frame ones, dropping some. The sample records about 44,000 clones, roughly nine tenths being singletons. Source: PBMCs, taken around atezolizumab (anti-PD-L1) treatment. The chain uses TRBV29-1 and TRBJ2-7; D uncertain. This clonotype was obtained from a man between 65 and 85 years old with urothelial cancer. The CDR3 nucleotides are TGCAGCGTTGAAGACCAGTGGGAGCAGTACTTC. Protein: CSVEDQWEQYF.